The clone carrying this TCR beta chain was counted between two and nine times. Its antigen is not known. An absence of ophthalmopathy progression within 18 months meant stable Graves' hyperthyroidism. The source of the PBMCs was around 10 ml of fresh peripheral blood. Regions amplified from RNA transcripts were the TCR beta CDR3 regions. The TCR CDR3 was amplified in a first-round RT-PCR using the HTBI primer set. TCRdb reanalysed the multiplex PCR reads using MiXCR and keeps one entry per CDR3 protein. The table records some 770,000 distinct CDR3 sequences, 16% of them present only once. The data stem from a study of T cells in Graves' hyperthyroidism and ophthalmopathy. Whole-study findings and limits: From stable hyperthyroidism, ophthalmopathy was set apart by a 13 V-J model.

The length of the CDR3 is 15 residues. The V gene's germline CDR1 is LGHNT and CDR2 FRNRAP. With V trimmed by 6 bases and J by 4 bases, 6 bases remained unmatched. Sequenced input: blood. The clonotype was recovered from a man aged 18-30 years with Graves' hyperthyroidism. This chain connects TRBV12-5 to TRBJ1-5, with 10 bases that match TRBD1. CDR3 region: CASGAGTGVNQPQHF. The CDR3 DNA reads as TGTGCTAGTGGGGCCGGGACAGGGGTTAATCAGCCCCAGCATTTT.